Given below is one TCR beta chain in context. CDR1 SGHRS and CDR2 YFSETQ come from the germline V gene. The CDR3 is 14 residues long. Trimming pared 0 bases from V and 0 bases from J, leaving 6 bases between. Repertoires were generated with immunoSEQ multiplex PCR, while TCRdb's copy carries only in-frame clones and drops some. The table has 15,000 to 20,000 clones, 73% seen once. The data originate from a study of tumor-infiltrating lymphocytes in localized non-small cell lung cancer. Sequencing was done on a sample of lung tumor tissue. The chain joins TRBV5-1 to TRBJ2-5; D gene uncertain. The receptor was derived from a human donor with non-small cell lung cancer. The CDR3 bases are TGCGCCAGCAGCTTGGGCACTAACCAAGAGACCCAGTACTTC. Residues: CASSLGTNQETQYF. The variable domain in full, completed from reference TRBV5-1 and TRBJ2-5, reads KAGVTQTPRYLIKTRGQQVTLSCSPISGHRSVSWYQQTPGQGLQFLFEYFSETQRNKGNFPGRFSGRQFSNSRSEMNVSTLELGDSALYLCASSLGTNQETQYFGPGTRLLVL.